These 11 T cell receptor beta chains were sequenced from one sample in a study of blood T cells in healthy people across ages. Then a second PCR, running about 6 to 11 cycles, was carried out with a sample-barcoded 5' primer and a J-beta primer mix. TCRdb ran MiXCR on the 5' RACE reads and lists one entry per CDR3 protein. This repertoire shows hundreds of thousands of distinct CDR3 sequences, around 36% found once; its top ten account for under 15%. The sequenced sample consisted of blood. The receptors shown here come from a man younger than 35 in good health.

The CDR3, as DNA: TGCAGTGTCGGGAAGGATGGACAGCACTCTGGGGCCAACGTCCTGACTTTC. This codes for CSVGKDGQHSGANVLTF. The chain combines TRBV20-1 with TRBJ2-6; possibly TRBD1 for D (6 bases). CDR1 and CDR2 from the germline V gene are DFQATT and SNEGSKA (reference sequence). There are 17 residues in the CDR3. V lost 7 bases and J 0 bases, leaving 19 bases between the germline ends.

The J gene is TRBJ2-3, the V gene TRBV12-3 or TRBV12-4; tentatively, D is TRBD1 (5 bases). The CDR3 length is 14 residues. The V and J ends lost 3 bases and 15 bases respectively, with 22 bases between them. CDR3 residues: CASSFGLDTDTEYF. DNA for the CDR3: TGTGCCAGCAGTTTCGGCTTGGACACAGATACGGAATATTTT.

V is TRBV7-9 and J is TRBJ1-1; tentatively, D is TRBD1 (6 bases). In germline, CDR1 is SEHNR, CDR2 FQNEAQ (reference sequence). This CDR3 spans 15 amino acids. Trimming shortened V by 9 bases and J by 8 bases, and 25 bases separated the two germline ends. CDR3 residues: CARTYLTGLSPEAFF. In nucleotides, the CDR3 is TGTGCCAGGACCTACCTAACAGGGCTCTCCCCCGAAGCTTTCTTT. Drawing the rest from reference TRBV7-9 and TRBJ1-1, the complete variable domain is DTGVSQNPRHKITKRGQNVTFRCDPISEHNRLYWYRQTLGQGPEFLTYFQNEAQLEKSRLLSDRFSAERPKGSFSTLEIQRTEQGDSAMYLCARTYLTGLSPEAFFGQGTRLTVV.

This clonotype was detected many times. The genes are TRBV6-6 and TRBJ1-2; 9 bases agree with TRBD1. With V trimmed by 7 bases and J by 5 bases, 5 bases remained unmatched. Germline loops: CDR1 MNHNY, CDR2 SVGAGI (reference sequence). The CDR3 totals 13 residues. The CDR3 DNA reads as TGTGCCAGCACCAGGGGACAGGGTTATGGCTACACCTTC. Amino acids: CASTRGQGYGYTF.

With regard to this clonotype: A much larger clone sits a single nucleotide away, making a read error possible. J is TRBJ2-1 and V is TRBV5-6; D gene uncertain. Trimming removed 6 bases at V and 7 bases at J, with 11 bases between. The CDR3 has 12 residues. Germline CDR1 and CDR2: SGHDT and YYEEEE. CDR3 protein: CASIFDWNEQFF. The CDR3 bases are TGTGCCAGCATCTTCGACTGGAATGAGCAGTTCTTC. The variable domain in full, completed from reference TRBV5-6 and TRBJ2-1, reads DAGVTQSPTHLIKTRGQQVTLRCSPKSGHDTVSWYQQALGQGPQFIFQYYEEEERQRGNFPDRFSGHQFPNYSSELNVNALLLGDSALYLCASIFDWNEQFFGPGTRLTVL.

The genes are TRBV12-3 or TRBV12-4 and TRBJ2-1, with TRBD2 as a possible D gene (5 bases). Trimming took off 5 bases at V and 9 bases at J, with 11 bases between the two ends. The CDR3 is 12 residues long. CDR3 in DNA: TGTGCCAGCAGTCGAAACGCGGGTGAGCAGTTCTTC. Its protein is CASSRNAGEQFF.

V gene TRBV5-6 combines with J gene TRBJ1-5, with D maybe TRBD1 (5 bases). The CDR3 contains 16 residues. The germline V gene has CDR1 SGHDT and CDR2 YYEEEE. V was clipped by 0 bases and J by 0 bases, with 10 bases between them. The CDR3 here is CASSLGGGYSNQPQHF. The CDR3 DNA reads as TGTGCCAGCAGCTTGGGGGGGGGTTATAGCAATCAGCCCCAGCATTTT.

The chain couples TRBV3-1 to TRBJ2-5; 7 bases fit TRBD1. The V and J ends lost 5 bases and 5 bases, in that order; junction bases with no gene match: 8. CDR3 length: 14 residues. Germline lookup yields CDR1 LGHDT and CDR2 YNNKEL (reference sequence). The chain's CDR3 is CASSFRQGRETQYF. CDR3 sequence (DNA): TGTGCCAGCAGCTTCCGACAGGGCAGGGAGACCCAGTACTTC.

This clonotype was recorded many times. The rearrangement links TRBV20-1 to TRBJ1-4, with D possibly matching TRBD1 (6 bases). In germline, CDR1 is DFQATT, CDR2 SNEGSKA (reference sequence). This CDR3 region has 19 residues. V was pared by 0 bases and J by 7 bases, with 27 bases between. CDR3: CSARDPLQGRGILSEKLFF. The CDR3 DNA reads as TGCAGTGCTAGAGATCCCCTCCAGGGAAGGGGGATCCTTAGTGAAAAACTGTTTTTT.

This clonotype was seen repeatedly, ten times or more. This chain joins TRBV12-3 or TRBV12-4 and TRBJ2-5; 9 positions agree with TRBD2. V dropped 3 bases and J dropped 4; count of bases not matched to a gene: 3. CDR3 length: 14 residues. The CDR3 loop is CASSLTSGGETQYF. The CDR3, as DNA: TGTGCCAGCAGTTTGACTAGCGGCGGAGAGACCCAGTACTTC.

The CDR3 protein is CASSLAGTGTDTQYF. The CDR3 DNA is TGCGCCAGCAGCTTGGCCGGGACAGGGACAGATACGCAGTATTTT. The gene calls are TRBV5-1 and TRBJ2-3; the match to TRBD1 covers 9 bases. CDR1 and CDR2 from the germline V gene are SGHRS and YFSETQ. With 0 bases clipped from V and 3 bases from J, the junction kept 2 bases outside the gene matches. This CDR3 region has 15 residues.